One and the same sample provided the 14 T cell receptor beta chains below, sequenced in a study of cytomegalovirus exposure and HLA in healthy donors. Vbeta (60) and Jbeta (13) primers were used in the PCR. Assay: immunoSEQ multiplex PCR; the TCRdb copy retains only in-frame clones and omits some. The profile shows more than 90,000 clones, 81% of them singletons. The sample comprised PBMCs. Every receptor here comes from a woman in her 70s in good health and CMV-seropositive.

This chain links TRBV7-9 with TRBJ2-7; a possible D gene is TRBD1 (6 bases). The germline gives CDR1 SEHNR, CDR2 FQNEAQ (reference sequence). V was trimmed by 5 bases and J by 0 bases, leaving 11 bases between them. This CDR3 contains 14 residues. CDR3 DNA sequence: TGTGCCAGCAGCATCACAGGGTACTCCTACGAGCAGTACTTC. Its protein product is CASSITGYSYEQYF.

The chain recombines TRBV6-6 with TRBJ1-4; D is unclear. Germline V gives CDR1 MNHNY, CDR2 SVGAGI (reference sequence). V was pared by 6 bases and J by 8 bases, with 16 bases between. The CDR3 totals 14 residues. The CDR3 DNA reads TGTGCCAGCAGCTCGGCCGCGGGTTGGGAAAAACTGTTTTTT. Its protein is CASSSAAGWEKLFF.

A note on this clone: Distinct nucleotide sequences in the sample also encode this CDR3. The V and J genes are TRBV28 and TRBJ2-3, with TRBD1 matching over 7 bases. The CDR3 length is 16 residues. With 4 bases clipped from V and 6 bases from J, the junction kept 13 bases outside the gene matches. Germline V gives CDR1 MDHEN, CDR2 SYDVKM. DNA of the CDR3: TGTGCCAGCAGTTGGGGACAGCCATTACCCACGGATACGCAGTATTTT. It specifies CASSWGQPLPTDTQYF.

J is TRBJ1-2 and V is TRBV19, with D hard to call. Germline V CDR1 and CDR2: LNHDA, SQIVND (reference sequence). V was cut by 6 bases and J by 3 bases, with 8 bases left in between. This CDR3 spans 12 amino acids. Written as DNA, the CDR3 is TGTGCCAGTAGGAGGGTGGACTATGGCTACACCTTC. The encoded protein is CASRRVDYGYTF.

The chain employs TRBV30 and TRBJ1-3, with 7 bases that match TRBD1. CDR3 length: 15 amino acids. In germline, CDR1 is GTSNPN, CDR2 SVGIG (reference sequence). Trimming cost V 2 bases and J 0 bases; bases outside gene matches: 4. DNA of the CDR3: TGTGCCTGGAGTACCGGGACAGTCTCTGGAAACACCATATATTTT. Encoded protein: CAWSTGTVSGNTIYF.

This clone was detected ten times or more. CDR3 bases: TGTGCCAGTAGTATAGGGAACAGCCTCGGGGAGCTGTTTTTT. Translated, it gives CASSIGNSLGELFF. This chain joins TRBV19 and TRBJ2-2; the D is unclear. This CDR3 contains 14 residues. Between the trimmed V and J ends, which lost 1 base and 7 bases, there was a span of 10 bases. Germline values: CDR1 LNHDA, CDR2 SQIVND (reference sequence).

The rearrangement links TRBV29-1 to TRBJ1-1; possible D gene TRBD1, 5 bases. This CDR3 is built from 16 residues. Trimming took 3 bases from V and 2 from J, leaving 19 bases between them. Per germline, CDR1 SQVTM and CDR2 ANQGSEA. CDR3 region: CSVDGEPKGLNTEAFF. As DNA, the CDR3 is TGCAGCGTTGATGGTGAACCGAAGGGGTTAAACACTGAAGCTTTCTTT.

In DNA form, the CDR3 reads TGTGCCAGTAGTACACAGGGCCTCGGCACTGAAGCTTTCTTT. Translation: CASSTQGLGTEAFF. The chain employs TRBV19 and TRBJ1-1; tentative D call: TRBD1 (6 bases). V lost 4 bases, J lost 4 bases, and 13 bases lay in between. Germline assignment: CDR1 LNHDA and CDR2 SQIVND (reference sequence). The CDR3 extends over 14 amino acids.

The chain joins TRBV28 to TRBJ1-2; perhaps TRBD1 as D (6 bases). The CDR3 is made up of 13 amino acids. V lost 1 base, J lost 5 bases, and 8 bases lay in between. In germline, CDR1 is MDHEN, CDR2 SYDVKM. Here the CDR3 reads CASSLYGQYGYTF. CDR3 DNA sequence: TGTGCCAGCAGTTTATACGGACAGTATGGCTACACCTTC.

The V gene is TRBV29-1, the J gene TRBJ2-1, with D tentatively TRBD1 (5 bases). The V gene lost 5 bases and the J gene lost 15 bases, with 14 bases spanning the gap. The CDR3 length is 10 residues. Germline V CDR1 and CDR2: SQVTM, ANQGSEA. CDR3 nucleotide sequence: TGCAGCGTTCTGACAGAGGTGCCGTTCTTC. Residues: CSVLTEVPFF.

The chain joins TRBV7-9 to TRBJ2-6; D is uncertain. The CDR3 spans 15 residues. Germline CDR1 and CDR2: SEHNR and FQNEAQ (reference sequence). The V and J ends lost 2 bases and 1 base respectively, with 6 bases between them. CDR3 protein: CASSLSASGANVLTF. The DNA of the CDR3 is TGTGCCAGCAGCTTATCAGCGTCTGGGGCCAACGTCCTGACTTTC.

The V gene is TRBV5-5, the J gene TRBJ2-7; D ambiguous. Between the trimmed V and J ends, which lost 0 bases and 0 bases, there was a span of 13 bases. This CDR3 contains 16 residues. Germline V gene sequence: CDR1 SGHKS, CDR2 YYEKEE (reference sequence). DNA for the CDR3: TGTGCCAGCAGCTTGGTCCCGGCGGAGATCTCCTACGAGCAGTACTTC. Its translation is CASSLVPAEISYEQYF. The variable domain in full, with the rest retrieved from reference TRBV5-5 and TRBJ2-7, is DAGVTQSPTHLIKTRGQQVTLRCSPISGHKSVSWYQQVLGQGPQFIFQYYEKEERGRGNFPDRFSARQFPNYSSELNVNALLLGDSALYLCASSLVPAEISYEQYFGPGTRLTVT.

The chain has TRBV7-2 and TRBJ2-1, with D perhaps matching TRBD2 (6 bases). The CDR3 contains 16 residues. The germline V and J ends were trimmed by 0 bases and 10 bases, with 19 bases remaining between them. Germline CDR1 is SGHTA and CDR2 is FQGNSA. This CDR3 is CASSLALAGRRKEQFF. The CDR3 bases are TGTGCCAGCAGCTTAGCGCTTGCGGGAAGGAGGAAGGAGCAGTTCTTC.

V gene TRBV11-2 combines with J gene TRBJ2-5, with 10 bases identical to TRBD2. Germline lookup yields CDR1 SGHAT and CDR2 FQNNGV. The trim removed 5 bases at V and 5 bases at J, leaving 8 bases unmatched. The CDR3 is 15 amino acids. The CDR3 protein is CASSILAGVSETQYF. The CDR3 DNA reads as TGTGCCAGCAGCATCCTAGCGGGAGTAAGTGAGACCCAGTACTTC.